This T cell receptor beta chain was obtained from a study of blood T cells in healthy people across ages. The use of a sample-barcoded 5' primer and a J-beta primer mix characterized a second PCR of roughly 7 to 12 cycles. MiXCR, run by TCRdb on the 5' RACE reads, gives a single entry per CDR3 protein. Among around 1,000,000 distinct CDR3 sequences listed, less than 25% were seen once. Per-sample yields of isolated PBMCs were at least 6 million. In this sample, this clonotype turned up a few times. CDR3 length: 15 amino acids. Trimming removed 3 bases from V and 0 bases from J, with 9 bases in between. CDR1 and CDR2 from the germline V gene are LGHNT and FRNRAP. The same data also went into a second study, on T cells of mothers and their children.

The receptor was derived from a girl aged 2-10 years in good health. The sequencing input was blood. V and J are TRBV12-5 and TRBJ2-1, with D possibly TRBD1 on 5 matching bases. CDR3 sequence (DNA): TGTGCTAGTGGTTTTACAGACAGCTCCTACAATGAGCAGTTCTTC. This sequence encodes CASGFTDSSYNEQFF.